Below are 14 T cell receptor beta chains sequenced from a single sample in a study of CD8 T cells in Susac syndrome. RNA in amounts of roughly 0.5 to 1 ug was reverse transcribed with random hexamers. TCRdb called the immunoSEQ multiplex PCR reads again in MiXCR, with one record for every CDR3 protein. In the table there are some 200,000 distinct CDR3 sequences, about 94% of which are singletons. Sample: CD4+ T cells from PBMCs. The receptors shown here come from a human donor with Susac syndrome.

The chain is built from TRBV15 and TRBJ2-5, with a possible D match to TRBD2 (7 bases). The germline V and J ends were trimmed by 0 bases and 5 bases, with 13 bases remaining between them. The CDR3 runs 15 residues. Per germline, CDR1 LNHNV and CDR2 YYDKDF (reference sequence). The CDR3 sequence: CATSRDRGAEETQYF. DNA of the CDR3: TGTGCCACCAGCAGAGATCGGGGGGCTGAGGAGACCCAGTACTTC. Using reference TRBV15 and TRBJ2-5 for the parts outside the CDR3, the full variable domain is DAMVIQNPRYQVTQFGKPVTLSCSQTLNHNVMYWYQQKSSQAPKLLFHYYDKDFNNEADTPDNFQSRRPNTSFCFLDIRSPGLGDTAMYLCATSRDRGAEETQYFGPGTRLLVL.

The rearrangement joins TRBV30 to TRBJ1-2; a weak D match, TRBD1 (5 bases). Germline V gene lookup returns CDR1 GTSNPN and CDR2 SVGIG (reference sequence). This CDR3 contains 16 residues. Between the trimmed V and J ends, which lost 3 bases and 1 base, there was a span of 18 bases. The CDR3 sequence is CAWSGARTRYNYGYTF. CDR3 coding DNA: TGTGCCTGGAGCGGGGCTAGGACTCGGTATAACTATGGCTACACCTTC.

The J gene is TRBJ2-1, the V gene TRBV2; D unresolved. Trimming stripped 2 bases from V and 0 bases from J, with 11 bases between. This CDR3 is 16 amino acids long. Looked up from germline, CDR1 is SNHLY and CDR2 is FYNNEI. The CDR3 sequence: CASSEWAHSSYNEQFF. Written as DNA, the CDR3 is TGTGCCAGCAGTGAATGGGCACATAGCTCCTACAATGAGCAGTTCTTC.

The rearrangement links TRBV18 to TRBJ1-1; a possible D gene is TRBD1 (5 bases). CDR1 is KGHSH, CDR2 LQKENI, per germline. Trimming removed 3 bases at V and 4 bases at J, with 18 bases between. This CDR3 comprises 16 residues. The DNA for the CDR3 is TGTGCCAGCTCACCTTCCCCGGCGGGGCTGGCCACTGAAGCTTTCTTT. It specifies CASSPSPAGLATEAFF.

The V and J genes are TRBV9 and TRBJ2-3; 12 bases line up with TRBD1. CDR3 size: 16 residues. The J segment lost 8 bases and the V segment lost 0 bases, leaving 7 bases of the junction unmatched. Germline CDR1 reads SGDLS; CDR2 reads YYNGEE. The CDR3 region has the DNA TGTGCCAGCAGCGTAGCTTCGGGACAGGGGGCCGGTACGCAGTATTTT. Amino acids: CASSVASGQGAGTQYF.

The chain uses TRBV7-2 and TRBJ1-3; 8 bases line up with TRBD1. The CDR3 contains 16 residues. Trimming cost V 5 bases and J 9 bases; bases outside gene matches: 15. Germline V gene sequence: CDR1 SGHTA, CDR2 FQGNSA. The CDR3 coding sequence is TGTGCCAGCAGCGCCAACCCATCGGGGACAGGTAGCACCATATATTTT. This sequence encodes CASSANPSGTGSTIYF.

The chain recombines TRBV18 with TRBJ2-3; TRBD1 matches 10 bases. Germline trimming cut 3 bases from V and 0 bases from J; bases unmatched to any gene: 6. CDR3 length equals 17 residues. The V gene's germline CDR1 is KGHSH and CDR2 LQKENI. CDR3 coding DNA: TGTGCCAGCTCACCGGATTGGGGACAGGGGAGCACAGATACGCAGTATTTT. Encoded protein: CASSPDWGQGSTDTQYF.

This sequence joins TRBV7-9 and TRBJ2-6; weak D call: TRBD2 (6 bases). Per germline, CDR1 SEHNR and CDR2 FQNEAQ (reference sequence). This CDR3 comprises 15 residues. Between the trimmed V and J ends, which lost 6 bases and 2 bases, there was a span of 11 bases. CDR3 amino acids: CASRPGGAGANVLTF. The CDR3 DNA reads TGTGCCAGCAGGCCGGGCGGGGCTGGGGCCAACGTCCTGACTTTC.

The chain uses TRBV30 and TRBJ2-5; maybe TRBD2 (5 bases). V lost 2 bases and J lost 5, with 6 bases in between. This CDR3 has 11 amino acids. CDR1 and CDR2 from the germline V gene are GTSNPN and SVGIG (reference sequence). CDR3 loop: CAWSTGETQYF. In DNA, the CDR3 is TGTGCCTGGAGTACGGGGGAGACCCAGTACTTC.

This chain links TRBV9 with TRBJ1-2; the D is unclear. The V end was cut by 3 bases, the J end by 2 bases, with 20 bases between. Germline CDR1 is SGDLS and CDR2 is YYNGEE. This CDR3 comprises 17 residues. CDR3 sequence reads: CASSGTIHGGLNYGYTF. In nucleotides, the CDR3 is TGTGCCAGCAGCGGTACAATCCACGGCGGACTGAACTATGGCTACACCTTC.

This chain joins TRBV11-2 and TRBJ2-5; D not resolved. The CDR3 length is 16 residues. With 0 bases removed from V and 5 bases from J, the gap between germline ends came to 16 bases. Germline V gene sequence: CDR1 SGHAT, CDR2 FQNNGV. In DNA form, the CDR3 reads TGTGCCAGCAGCTTAGATACTACGGCGAGTGGGGAGACCCAGTACTTC. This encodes CASSLDTTASGETQYF.

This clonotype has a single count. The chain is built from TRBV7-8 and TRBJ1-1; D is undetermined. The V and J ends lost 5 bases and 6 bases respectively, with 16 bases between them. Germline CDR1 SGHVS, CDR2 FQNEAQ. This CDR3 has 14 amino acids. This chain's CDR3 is CASSPKRQGPEAFF. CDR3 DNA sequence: TGTGCCAGCAGCCCCAAACGGCAAGGACCTGAAGCTTTCTTT.

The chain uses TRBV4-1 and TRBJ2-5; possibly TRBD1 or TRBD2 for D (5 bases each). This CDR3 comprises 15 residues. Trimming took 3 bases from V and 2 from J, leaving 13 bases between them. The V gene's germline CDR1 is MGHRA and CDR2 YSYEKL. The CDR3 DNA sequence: TGCGCCAGCAGCCATCCGGGACGGATGCAAGAGACCCAGTACTTC. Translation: CASSHPGRMQETQYF.

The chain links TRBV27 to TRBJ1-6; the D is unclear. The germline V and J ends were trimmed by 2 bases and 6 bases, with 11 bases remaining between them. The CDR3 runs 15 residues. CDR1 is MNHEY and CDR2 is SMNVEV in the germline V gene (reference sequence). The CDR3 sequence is CASSLAGTVNSPLHF. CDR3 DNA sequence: TGTGCCAGCAGTTTAGCGGGTACTGTTAATTCACCCCTCCACTTT.